These T cell receptor beta chains were read from a single sample in a study of blood T cell repertoires in COVID-19. Data came from immunoSEQ multiplex PCR; TCRdb stores just in-frame clones and leaves some out. Of about 210,000 clones in the sample, about four fifths were seen once. Sequencing input: peripheral blood. These receptors originate from a woman aged 45 to 65 with acute or convalescent COVID-19. Both conserved end residues are part of each CDR3. D genes are given only for firm matches. For some rows the clone size is stated as once, few or many, or as a class when expanded; others skip it.

>.|TRBJ1-5|TRBD1|TRBV6-2/TRBV6-3|19
CASSLNRDRRINSNQPQHF
TGTGCCAGCAGCTTAAACCGGGACAGAAGGATCAATAGCAATCAGCCCCAGCATTTT
>.|TRBJ1-1|TRBD1|TRBV18|15
CASSQGQGRDTEAFF
TGTGCCAGCTCGCAAGGACAGGGCAGGGACACTGAAGCTTTCTTT
>once|TRBJ1-5|.|TRBV14|14
CASALRGLNQPQHF
TGTGCCAGCGCCCTGCGGGGGCTGAATCAGCCCCAGCATTTT
>.|TRBJ1-1|TRBD1|TRBV3-1/TRBV3-2|13
CASSQVDRAEAFF
TGTGCCAGCAGCCAAGTCGACAGGGCTGAAGCTTTCTTT
>.|TRBJ2-3|TRBD1|TRBV6-5|14
CASNTGTGGSRQYF
TGTGCCAGTAATACCGGGACAGGGGGTTCTAGGCAGTATTTT
>.|TRBJ1-3|TRBD1|TRBV3-1/TRBV3-2|15
CASSVGQGAGNTIYF
TGTGCCAGCAGTGTGGGACAGGGTGCCGGAAACACCATATATTTT
>few|TRBJ2-3|.|TRBV9|13
CASSVQGPDTQYF
TGTGCCAGCAGCGTACAGGGCCCAGATACGCAGTATTTT
>.|TRBJ2-5|.|TRBV18|13
CASSQGVQETQYF
TGTGCCAGCTCACAGGGAGTACAAGAGACCCAGTACTTC
>.|TRBJ2-7|.|TRBV6-5|16
CASSYSRGSGGGEQYF
TGTGCCAGCAGTTACTCTCGGGGGAGTGGTGGAGGCGAGCAGTACTTC
>.|TRBJ2-6|.|TRBV5-1|15
CASSVALPGANVLTF
TGCGCCAGCAGCGTGGCTCTCCCTGGGGCCAACGTCCTGACTTTC
>.|TRBJ2-1|.|TRBV10-3|18
CAISGAGLTGTSRNEQFF
TGTGCCATCAGTGGGGCCGGGCTAACCGGGACAAGCCGCAATGAGCAGTTCTTC
>.|TRBJ1-1|TRBD1|TRBV18|15
CASSPAHRGLTEAFF
TGTGCCAGCTCACCCGCCCACAGGGGGCTTACTGAAGCTTTCTTT
>few|TRBJ2-7|.|TRBV4-2|14
CASSPRGMFYEQYF
TGTGCCAGCAGCCCCCGGGGGATGTTCTACGAGCAGTACTTC
>.|TRBJ2-1|.|TRBV30|12
CAWSPIYNEQFF
TGTGCCTGGAGTCCAATTTACAATGAGCAGTTCTTC
>.|TRBJ2-7|TRBD1|TRBV27|16
CASSDRAQDRVYEQYF
TGTGCCAGCAGCGACCGGGCCCAAGACAGGGTCTACGAGCAGTACTTC
>.|TRBJ1-2|.|TRBV6-5|14
CASRTEGQGYGYTF
TGTGCCAGCAGAACGGAAGGGCAGGGCTATGGCTACACCTTC
>.|TRBJ1-2|TRBD1|TRBV10-3|14
CAISPGTGVVSYTF
TGTGCCATCAGTCCCGGGACAGGGGTAGTGAGCTACACCTTC
>.|TRBJ2-5|TRBD1|TRBV28|13
CAIGQGIGKTQYF
TGTGCCATCGGACAGGGAATAGGAAAGACCCAGTACTTC
>.|TRBJ2-2|.|TRBV4-1|15
CASSPVDSNTGELFF
TGCGCCAGCAGCCCTGTGGACAGCAACACCGGGGAGCTGTTTTTT
>.|TRBJ1-1|.|TRBV5-1|14
CASSPRQENTEAFF
TGCGCCAGCAGCCCAAGACAGGAGAACACTGAAGCTTTCTTT
>.|TRBJ2-2|.|TRBV5-1|14
CASSLETATGELFF
TGCGCCAGCAGCTTGGAGACAGCCACCGGGGAGCTGTTTTTT
>once|TRBJ2-3|.|TRBV2|15
CASSPGQFGTDTQYF
TGTGCCAGCAGTCCCGGACAGTTTGGAACAGATACGCAGTATTTT
>.|TRBJ2-7|.|TRBV24-1|15
CATSEEGGPGSEQYF
TGTGCCACCAGTGAGGAGGGAGGCCCAGGGAGCGAGCAGTACTTC
>.|TRBJ2-7|.|TRBV11-2|16
CASSLVSDSTFYEQYF
TGTGCCAGCAGCTTAGTCTCGGACAGCACTTTCTACGAGCAGTACTTC
>.|TRBJ2-3|.|TRBV7-3|14
CASGSGESTDTQYF
TGTGCCAGCGGTTCGGGAGAAAGCACAGATACGCAGTATTTT
>.|TRBJ1-2|TRBD1|TRBV7-2|15
CASSLVGQSLNGYTF
TGTGCCAGCAGCTTAGTGGGACAGAGCCTAAATGGCTACACCTTC
>.|TRBJ2-1|.|TRBV10-2|16
CASRGLLGPSYNEQFF
TGCGCCAGTCGGGGTTTGTTAGGGCCCTCCTACAATGAGCAGTTCTTC
>.|TRBJ1-2|.|TRBV6-5|12
CASSLTGYGYTF
TGTGCCAGCAGCCTTACAGGCTATGGCTACACCTTC
>once|TRBJ2-5|TRBD2|TRBV11-2|15
CASSSRTSGTETQYF
TGTGCCAGCAGCTCACGGACTAGCGGGACGGAGACCCAGTACTTC
>few|TRBJ2-1|TRBD2|TRBV5-4|15
CASSLPGLAGARLIF
TGTGCCAGCAGCCTTCCGGGACTAGCGGGAGCCCGCTTAATCTTC
>.|TRBJ2-7|TRBD1|TRBV6-5|15
CASSPPGQGNYEQYF
TGTGCCAGCAGCCCGCCGGGACAGGGAAACTACGAGCAGTACTTC
>.|TRBJ2-7|TRBD2|TRBV10-3|14
CAYRAERERDEQYF
TGTGCCTATAGGGCGGAGCGGGAGAGGGACGAGCAGTACTTC
>.|TRBJ2-5|.|TRBV6-5|14
CASSYSHGDKVEYF
TGTGCCAGCAGTTACTCCCACGGGGACAAAGTGGAGTACTTC
>.|TRBJ2-5|TRBD2|TRBV30|13
CAGTVAGGETQYF
TGTGCGGGTACTGTAGCGGGAGGTGAGACCCAGTACTTC
>.|TRBJ2-1|TRBD2|TRBV19|16
CASSISAGPSYNEQFF
TGTGCCAGTAGTATTTCAGCGGGACCATCCTACAATGAGCAGTTCTTC
>once|TRBJ2-7|TRBD1|TRBV5-1|17
CASSLTAPGQVAYEQYF
TGCGCCAGCAGCTTAACCGCACCGGGACAGGTAGCTTACGAGCAGTACTTC
>.|TRBJ1-1|TRBD1|TRBV5-1|13
CASSPGQITEAFF
TGCGCCAGCAGCCCGGGACAGATAACTGAAGCTTTCTTT
>.|TRBJ2-7|.|TRBV15|13
CATSRESDYEQYF
TGTGCCACCAGCAGAGAGTCAGACTACGAGCAGTACTTC
>.|TRBJ2-7|TRBD1|TRBV27|13
CADERQGSYEQYF
TGTGCCGATGAGAGACAGGGGTCCTACGAGCAGTACTTC
>.|TRBJ2-3|.|TRBV9|14
CASSVGGSTDTQYF
TGTGCCAGCAGCGTAGGCGGGAGCACAGATACGCAGTATTTT
>.|TRBJ1-6|TRBD1|TRBV30|14
CARGTGRLDSPLHF
TGTGCTCGGGGGACAGGGAGGTTGGATTCACCCCTCCACTTT
>once|TRBJ2-7|TRBD1|TRBV19|15
CASSMKGTGGYEQYF
TGTGCCAGTAGTATGAAAGGGACAGGGGGCTACGAGCAGTACTTC
>.|TRBJ2-7|TRBD2|TRBV5-1|15
CASSSQAGVPYEQYF
TGCGCCAGCAGCTCACAAGCGGGAGTCCCCTACGAGCAGTACTTC
>.|TRBJ2-2|.|TRBV27|23
CASSFWDRGQVWTSGLSTGELFF
TGTGCCAGCAGTTTCTGGGACAGGGGGCAGGTATGGACTAGCGGGTTGAGCACCGGGGAGCTGTTTTTT
>.|TRBJ2-7|.|TRBV24-1|16
CATSDGGRGSSYEQYF
TGTGCCACCAGTGATGGGGGTCGGGGGTCCTCCTACGAGCAGTACTTC
>once|TRBJ2-5|TRBD2|TRBV5-6|16
CASSLDGGRARETQYF
TGTGCCAGCAGCTTGGATGGCGGGAGGGCCAGGGAGACCCAGTACTTC
>once|TRBJ1-5|.|TRBV5-6|14
CASSFRGFGQPQHF
TGTGCCAGCAGCTTTCGGGGGTTCGGGCAGCCCCAGCATTTT
>.|TRBJ2-7|.|TRBV23-1|14
CANLTSGTAYEQYF
TGCGCTAACCTTACATCCGGGACTGCCTACGAGCAGTACTTC
>.|TRBJ2-7|.|TRBV5-1|16
CASSFSVGFRSYEQYF
TGCGCCAGCAGCTTCTCCGTAGGTTTCAGGTCCTACGAGCAGTACTTC
>.|TRBJ2-7|TRBD1|TRBV9|14
CASSVGIQGYEQYF
TGTGCCAGCAGCGTAGGGATACAGGGGTACGAGCAGTACTTC
>.|TRBJ1-3|TRBD1|TRBV11-2|15
CASSSTDREGNTIYF
TGTGCCAGCAGCTCTACAGACAGGGAAGGAAACACCATATATTTT